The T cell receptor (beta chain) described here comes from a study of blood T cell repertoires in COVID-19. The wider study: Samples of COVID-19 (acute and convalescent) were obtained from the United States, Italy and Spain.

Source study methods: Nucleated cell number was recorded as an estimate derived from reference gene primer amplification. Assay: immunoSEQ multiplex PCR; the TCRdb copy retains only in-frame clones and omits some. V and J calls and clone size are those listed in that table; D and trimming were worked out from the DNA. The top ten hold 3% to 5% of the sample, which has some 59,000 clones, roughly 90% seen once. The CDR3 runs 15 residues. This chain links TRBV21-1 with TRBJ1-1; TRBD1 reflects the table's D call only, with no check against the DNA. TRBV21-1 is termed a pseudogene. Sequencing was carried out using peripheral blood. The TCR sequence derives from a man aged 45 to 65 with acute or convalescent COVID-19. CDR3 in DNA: TGTGCCAGCAGCAAAGAGGCAGGGCGAAACACTGAAGCTTTCTTT. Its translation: CASSKEAGRNTEAFF.